The entry below describes one T cell receptor beta chain. Its antigen is not identified. The length of the CDR3 is 16 residues. V was shortened by 2 bases and J by 0 bases, with 11 bases between the two germline ends. Germline lookup yields CDR1 SGHTA and CDR2 FQGNSA. Generated by immunoSEQ multiplex PCR, the TCRdb table keeps only in-frame clones and is missing some. The table records approximately 65,000 clones, roughly 88% of them present only once. The entry originates in a study of lymphopenia after photon versus proton radiotherapy. Study conclusions and caveats: Larger post-nadir TCR diversity loss correlated inversely with survival in deceased patients. Photon-treated patients lost naive T cells and TCR diversity; proton-treated stayed stable. Oligoclonal CD8+ Temra expansion after nadir drove photon patients' diversity drop.

The sample consisted of peripheral blood, taken from a patient treated with photon-based radiotherapy. The chain employs TRBV7-2 and TRBJ2-4, with D maybe TRBD2 (6 bases). This sequence was found in a woman aged 70-85 years with pancreatic cancer. CDR3 protein: CASSLYRRGAKNIQYF. DNA for the CDR3: TGTGCCAGCAGCTTATACAGGCGGGGAGCCAAAAACATTCAGTACTTC.